The clone carrying this T cell receptor beta chain has ten or more counts. What it binds is unknown. The data originate from a study of identical twins. Study-level findings and limits: Carriage of fewer insertions was seen in abundant cord blood beta clonotypes, whereas memory repertoires showed none.

TCRdb analysed the 5' RACE reads with MiXCR anew, one entry per CDR3 protein. This table has fewer than 650,000 distinct CDR3 sequences, more than 9% appearing once. Germline-derived CDR1 and CDR2 are SGHRS and YFSETQ. The CDR3 has 16 residues. V dropped 4 bases and J dropped 0 bases, with 13 bases sitting between them. These data also featured in a second study, about yellow fever vaccine responses in identical twins.

The clonotype originates from a young woman in good health. The chain joins TRBV5-1 to TRBJ2-2, with D perhaps given as TRBD1 or TRBD2 (5 bases each). The sample comprised PBMCs. This CDR3 is CASSHTGTANTGELFF. In DNA form, the CDR3 reads TGCGCCAGCAGCCATACCGGGACGGCGAACACCGGGGAGCTGTTTTTT.